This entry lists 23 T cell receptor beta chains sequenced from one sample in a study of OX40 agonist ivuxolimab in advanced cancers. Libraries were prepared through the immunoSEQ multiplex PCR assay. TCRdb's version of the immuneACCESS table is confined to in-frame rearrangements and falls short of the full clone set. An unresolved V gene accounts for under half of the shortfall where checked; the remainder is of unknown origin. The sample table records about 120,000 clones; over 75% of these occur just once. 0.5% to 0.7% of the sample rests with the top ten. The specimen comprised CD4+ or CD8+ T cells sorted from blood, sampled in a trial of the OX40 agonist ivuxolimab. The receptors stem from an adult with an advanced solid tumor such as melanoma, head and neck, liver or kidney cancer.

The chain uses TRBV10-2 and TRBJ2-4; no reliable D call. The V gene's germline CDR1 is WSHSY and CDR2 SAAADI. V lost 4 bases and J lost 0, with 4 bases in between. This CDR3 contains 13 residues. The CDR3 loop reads CASSGTAKNIQYF. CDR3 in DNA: TGCGCCAGCAGTGGGACAGCCAAAAACATTCAGTACTTC.

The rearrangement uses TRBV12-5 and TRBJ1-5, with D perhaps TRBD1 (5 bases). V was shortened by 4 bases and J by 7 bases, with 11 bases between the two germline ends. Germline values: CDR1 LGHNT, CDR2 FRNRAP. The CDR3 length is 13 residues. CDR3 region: CASGWGVGQPQHF. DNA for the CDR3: TGTGCTAGTGGTTGGGGGGTGGGGCAGCCCCAGCATTTT.

The CDR3 DNA is TGTGCCAGCAGCTTGGGACAGGCGAACACTGAAGCTTTCTTT. This codes for CASSLGQANTEAFF. J is TRBJ1-1 and V is TRBV5-4, with D possibly matching TRBD1 (6 bases). Trimming stripped 0 bases from V and 1 base from J, with 7 bases between. Germline CDR1 reads SGHNT; CDR2 reads YYREEE (reference sequence). The CDR3 contains 14 residues.

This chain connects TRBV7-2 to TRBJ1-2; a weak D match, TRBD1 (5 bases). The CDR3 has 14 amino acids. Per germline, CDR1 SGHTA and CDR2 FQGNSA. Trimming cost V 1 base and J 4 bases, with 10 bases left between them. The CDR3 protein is CASSLGYRSYGYTF. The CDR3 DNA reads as TGTGCCAGCAGCTTAGGGTACAGGAGCTATGGCTACACCTTC.

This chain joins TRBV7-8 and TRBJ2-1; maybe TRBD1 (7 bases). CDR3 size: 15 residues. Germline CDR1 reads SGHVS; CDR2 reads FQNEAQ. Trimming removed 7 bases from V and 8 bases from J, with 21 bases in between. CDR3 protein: CASTIGGGGADEQFF. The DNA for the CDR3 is TGTGCCAGCACCATCGGAGGAGGGGGCGCTGATGAGCAGTTCTTC.

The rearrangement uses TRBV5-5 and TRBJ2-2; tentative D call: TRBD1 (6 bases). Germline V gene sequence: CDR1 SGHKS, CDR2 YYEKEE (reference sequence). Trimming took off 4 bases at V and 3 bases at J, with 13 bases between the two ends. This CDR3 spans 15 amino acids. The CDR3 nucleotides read TGTGCCAGCAGCACCGGGACAAAGGACACCGGGGAGCTGTTTTTT. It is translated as CASSTGTKDTGELFF.

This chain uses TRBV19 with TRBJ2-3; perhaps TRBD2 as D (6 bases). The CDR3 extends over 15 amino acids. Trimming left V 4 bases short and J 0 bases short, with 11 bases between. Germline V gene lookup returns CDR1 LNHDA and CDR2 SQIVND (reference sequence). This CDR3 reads CASSTTGTSTDTQYF. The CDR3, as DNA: TGTGCCAGTAGTACCACCGGGACTAGCACAGATACGCAGTATTTT.

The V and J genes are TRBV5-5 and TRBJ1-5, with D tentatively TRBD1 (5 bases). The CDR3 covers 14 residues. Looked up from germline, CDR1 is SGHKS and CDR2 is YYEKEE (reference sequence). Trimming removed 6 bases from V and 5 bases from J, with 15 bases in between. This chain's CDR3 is CASTPRDGYQPQHF. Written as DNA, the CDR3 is TGTGCCAGCACCCCACGGGACGGCTATCAGCCCCAGCATTTT.

The CDR3 region has the DNA TGTGCTAGTGCCCGGGCCATAGCTGGTTATGAGCAGTTCTTC. Translated: CASARAIAGYEQFF. The gene calls are TRBV12-5 and TRBJ2-1; the D is unclear. The germline gives CDR1 LGHNT, CDR2 FRNRAP. This CDR3 has 14 amino acids. V lost 7 bases and J 8 bases, leaving 18 bases between the germline ends.

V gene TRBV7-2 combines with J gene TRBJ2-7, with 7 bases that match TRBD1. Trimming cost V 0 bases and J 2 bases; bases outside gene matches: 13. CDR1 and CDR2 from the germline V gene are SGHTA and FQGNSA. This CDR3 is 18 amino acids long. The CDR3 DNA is TGTGCCAGCAGCTTAGCGAGGGATACAGGGGTTTTTACCTACGAGCAGTACTTC. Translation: CASSLARDTGVFTYEQYF. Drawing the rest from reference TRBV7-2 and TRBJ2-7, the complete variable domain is GAGVSQSPSNKVTEKGKDVELRCDPISGHTALYWYRQSLGQGLEFLIYFQGNSAPDKSGLPSDRFSAERTGGSVSTLTIQRTQQEDSAVYLCASSLARDTGVFTYEQYFGPGTRLTVT.

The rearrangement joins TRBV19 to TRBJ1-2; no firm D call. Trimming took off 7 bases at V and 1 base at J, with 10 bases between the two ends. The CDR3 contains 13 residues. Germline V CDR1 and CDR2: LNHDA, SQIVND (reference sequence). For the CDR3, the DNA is TGTGCCAGTAACGAGAGGGTTAACTATGGCTACACCTTC. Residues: CASNERVNYGYTF.

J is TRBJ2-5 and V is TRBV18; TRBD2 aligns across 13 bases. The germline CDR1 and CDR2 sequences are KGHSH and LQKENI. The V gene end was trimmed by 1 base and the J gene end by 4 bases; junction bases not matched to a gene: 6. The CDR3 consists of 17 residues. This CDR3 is CASSPQGLAGVGETQYF. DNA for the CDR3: TGTGCCAGCTCACCACAAGGACTAGCGGGGGTAGGAGAGACCCAGTACTTC.

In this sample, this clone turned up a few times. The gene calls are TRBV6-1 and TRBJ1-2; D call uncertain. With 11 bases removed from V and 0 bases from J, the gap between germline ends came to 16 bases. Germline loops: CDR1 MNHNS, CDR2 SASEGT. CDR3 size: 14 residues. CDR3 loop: CAADVAAANYGYTF. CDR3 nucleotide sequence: TGTGCCGCCGATGTGGCAGCAGCTAACTATGGCTACACCTTC.

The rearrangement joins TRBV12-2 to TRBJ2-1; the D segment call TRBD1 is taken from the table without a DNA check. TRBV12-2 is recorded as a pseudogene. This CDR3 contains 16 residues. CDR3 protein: CASRWDRGRANNEQFF. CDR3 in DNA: TGTGCAAGTCGCTGGGACAGGGGGCGGGCTAACAATGAGCAGTTCTTC.

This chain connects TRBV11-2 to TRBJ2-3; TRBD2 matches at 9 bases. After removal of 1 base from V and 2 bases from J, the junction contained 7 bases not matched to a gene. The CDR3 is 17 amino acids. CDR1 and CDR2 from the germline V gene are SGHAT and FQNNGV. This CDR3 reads CASSLGPAGGLTDTQYF. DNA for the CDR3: TGTGCCAGCAGCTTAGGCCCAGCGGGGGGCCTCACAGATACGCAGTATTTT. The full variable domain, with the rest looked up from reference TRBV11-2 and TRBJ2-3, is EAGVAQSPRYKIIEKRQSVAFWCNPISGHATLYWYQQILGQGPKLLIQFQNNGVVDDSQLPKDRFSAERLKGVDSTLKIQPAKLEDSAVYLCASSLGPAGGLTDTQYFGPGTRLTVL.

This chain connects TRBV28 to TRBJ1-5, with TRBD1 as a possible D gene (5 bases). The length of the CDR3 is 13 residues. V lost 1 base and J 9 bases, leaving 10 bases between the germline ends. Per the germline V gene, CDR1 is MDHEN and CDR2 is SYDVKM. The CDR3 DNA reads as TGTGCCAGCAGTTTATTTGGGGGGATGCCCCAGCATTTT. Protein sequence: CASSLFGGMPQHF.

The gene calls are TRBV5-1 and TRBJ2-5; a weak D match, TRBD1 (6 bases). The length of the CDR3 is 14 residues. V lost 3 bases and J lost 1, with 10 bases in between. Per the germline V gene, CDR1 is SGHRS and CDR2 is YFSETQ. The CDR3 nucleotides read TGCGCCAGCAGCTCGGACAGTACCCAAGAGACCCAGTACTTC. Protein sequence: CASSSDSTQETQYF.

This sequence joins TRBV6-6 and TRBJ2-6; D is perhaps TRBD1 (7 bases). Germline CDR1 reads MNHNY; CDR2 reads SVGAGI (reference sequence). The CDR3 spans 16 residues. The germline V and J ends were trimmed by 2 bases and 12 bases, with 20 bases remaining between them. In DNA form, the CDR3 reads TGTGCCAGCAGTTACCCCTTACAGGGGTGGGAGGTCGTCCTGACTTTC. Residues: CASSYPLQGWEVVLTF.

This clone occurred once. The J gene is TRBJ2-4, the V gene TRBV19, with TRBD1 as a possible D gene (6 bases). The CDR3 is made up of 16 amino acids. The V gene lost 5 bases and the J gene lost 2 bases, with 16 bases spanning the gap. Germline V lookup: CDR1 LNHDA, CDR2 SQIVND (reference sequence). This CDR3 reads CASSPMGRGSKNIQYF. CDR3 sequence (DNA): TGTGCCAGTAGTCCTATGGGCAGGGGTTCCAAAAACATTCAGTACTTC.

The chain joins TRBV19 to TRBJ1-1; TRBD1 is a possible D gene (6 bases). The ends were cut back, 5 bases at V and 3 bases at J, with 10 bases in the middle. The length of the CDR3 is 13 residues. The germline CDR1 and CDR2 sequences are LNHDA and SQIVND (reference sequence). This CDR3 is CASSLGGHTEAFF. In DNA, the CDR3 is TGTGCCAGTAGTCTGGGGGGGCACACTGAAGCTTTCTTT.

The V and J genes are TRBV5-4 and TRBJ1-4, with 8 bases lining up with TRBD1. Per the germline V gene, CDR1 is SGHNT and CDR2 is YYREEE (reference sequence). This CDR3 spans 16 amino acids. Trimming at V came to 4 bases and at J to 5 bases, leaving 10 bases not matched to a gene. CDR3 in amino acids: CASSPSDRGPNEKLFF. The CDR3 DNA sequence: TGTGCCAGCAGCCCTTCAGACAGGGGCCCAAATGAAAAACTGTTTTTT.

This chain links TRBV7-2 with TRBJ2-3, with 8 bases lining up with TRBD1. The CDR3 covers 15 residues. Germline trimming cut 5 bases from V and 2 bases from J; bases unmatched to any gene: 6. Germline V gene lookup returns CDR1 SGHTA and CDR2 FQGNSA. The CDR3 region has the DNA TGTGCCAGCAGCGGCCAGGGGGCATACACAGATACGCAGTATTTT. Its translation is CASSGQGAYTDTQYF.

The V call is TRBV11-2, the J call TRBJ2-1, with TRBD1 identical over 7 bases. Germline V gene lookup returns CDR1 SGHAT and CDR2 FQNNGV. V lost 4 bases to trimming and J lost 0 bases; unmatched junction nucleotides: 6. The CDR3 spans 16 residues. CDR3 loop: CASSSGGASSYNEQFF. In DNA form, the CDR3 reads TGTGCCAGCAGCTCAGGGGGTGCCAGCTCCTACAATGAGCAGTTCTTC.